This passage covers 29 T cell receptor beta chains from one sample sequenced in a study of T-cell reconstitution after alpha-beta-depleted transplantation in children. Construction of the TCRbeta library involved unique molecular identifiers. Via MiXCR, TCRdb re-called the PCR reads, giving one row per CDR3 protein. The sample gives some 600,000 distinct CDR3 sequences, around 13% of which show up once; roughly 2.3% is in the top ten. This specimen consisted of PBMCs, mostly from graft donor cells, obtained 360 days after TCRalphabeta/CD19-depleted stem cell transplant. These receptor sequences come from a male patient between 5 and 17 years old who had a stem cell transplant for acute myeloid leukemia, so the T cells may come from the graft donor.

This clonotype was seen a handful of times. J is TRBJ2-5 and V is TRBV25-1; D remains unclear. V was trimmed by 3 bases and J by 6 bases, leaving 14 bases between them. The CDR3 consists of 14 residues. Germline assignment: CDR1 MGHDK and CDR2 SYGVNS. CDR3 amino acids: CASSEARPNQTQYF. The CDR3 DNA is TGTGCCAGCAGTGAGGCCAGGCCGAACCAGACCCAGTACTTC.

This clonotype occurred a few times. For the CDR3, the DNA is TGTGCCAGCAGTCCCGGACAGCCTTACTCCTACGAGCAGTACTTC. Translated, it gives CASSPGQPYSYEQYF. V and J are TRBV12-3 or TRBV12-4 and TRBJ2-7; maybe TRBD1 (6 bases). Trimming removed 5 bases from V and 0 bases from J, with 14 bases in between. The CDR3 has 15 amino acids.

This clonotype was counted at least ten times. The rearrangement uses TRBV2 and TRBJ2-3; D possibly corresponds to TRBD2 (5 bases). Germline lookup yields CDR1 SNHLY and CDR2 FYNNEI. V shed 6 bases and J shed 2 bases, with 18 bases lying between them. CDR3 length: 16 residues. CDR3 sequence (DNA): TGTGCCAGCAGCGCCGGGATCACCATCCTCACAGATACGCAGTATTTT. Its protein product is CASSAGITILTDTQYF.

The chain joins TRBV7-2 to TRBJ2-3; TRBD2 agrees at 11 bases. Germline V gene data show CDR1 as SGHTA and CDR2 as FQGNSA. V gave up 5 bases and J gave up 6 bases; unmatched junction bases: 10. CDR3 length: 16 residues. CDR3 region: CASSPLAGGPLDTQYF. CDR3 in DNA: TGTGCCAGCAGCCCGTTAGCGGGAGGGCCTTTGGATACGCAGTATTTT.

In its sample, this clonotype was seen a few times. CDR3 region: CASSSPPGREGNEQFF. The CDR3 DNA is TGTGCCAGCAGTTCGCCCCCCGGGCGGGAGGGCAATGAGCAGTTCTTC. J is TRBJ2-1 and V is TRBV28; 9 bases are shared with TRBD2. CDR3 length: 16 amino acids. V shed 4 bases, J shed 6 bases, and the junction held 10 bases outside the gene matches. Looked up from germline, CDR1 is MDHEN and CDR2 is SYDVKM.

There are many counts of this clonotype. The J gene is TRBJ2-7, the V gene TRBV6-2 or TRBV6-3, with no clear D. With 6 bases removed from V and 1 base from J, the gap between germline ends came to 10 bases. Germline values: CDR1 MNHEY, CDR2 SVGEGT. This CDR3 has 13 residues. CDR3: CASSPTASYEQYF. Here the CDR3 DNA reads TGTGCCAGCAGCCCAACAGCTTCCTACGAGCAGTACTTC.

The chain couples TRBV5-5 to TRBJ2-5; 9 bases are a match to TRBD1. Germline CDR1 reads SGHKS; CDR2 reads YYEKEE (reference sequence). CDR3 length: 15 residues. The V segment lost 1 base and the J segment 4 bases; nucleotides outside the gene matches: 5. CDR3 sequence (DNA): TGTGCCAGCAGCTTGTGGGGACAGGGAATAGAGACCCAGTACTTC. Encoded protein: CASSLWGQGIETQYF.

This clonotype was counted at least ten times. J is TRBJ2-2 and V is TRBV6-1; D possibly corresponds to TRBD2 (7 bases). Trimming took 7 bases from V and 6 from J, leaving 15 bases between them. Per germline, CDR1 MNHNS and CDR2 SASEGT. The CDR3 runs 14 residues. The CDR3 nucleotides are TGTGCCAGCAAGGGGGGGAGCTGGGCCGGGGAGCTGTTTTTT. This sequence encodes CASKGGSWAGELFF.

This clonotype has only a few counts. A much larger clone differs from this one at a single base, so this may be a read error. The chain combines TRBV2 with TRBJ2-3; D gene unclear. V was clipped by 6 bases and J by 2 bases, with 3 bases between them. The germline V gene has CDR1 SNHLY and CDR2 FYNNEI. The CDR3 has 11 residues. Here the CDR3 reads CASRATDTQYF. The DNA of the CDR3 is TGTGCCAGCAGGGCCACAGATACGCAGTATTTT. Drawing the rest from reference TRBV2 and TRBJ2-3, the complete variable domain is EPEVTQTPSHQVTQMGQEVILRCVPISNHLYFYWYRQILGQKVEFLVSFYNNEISEKSEIFDDQFSVERPDGSNFTLKIRSTKLEDSAMYFCASRATDTQYFGPGTRLTVL.

The genes are TRBV6-5 and TRBJ2-7, with 7 bases matching TRBD1. CDR1 MNHEY and CDR2 SVGAGI come from the germline V gene. The V and J ends lost 0 bases and 6 bases, in that order; junction bases with no gene match: 5. CDR3 length equals 14 residues. The CDR3 loop is CASSYSGRGFEQYF. The CDR3 bases are TGTGCCAGCAGTTACTCGGGCAGGGGGTTCGAGCAGTACTTC.

The chain carries TRBV12-3 or TRBV12-4 and TRBJ2-3; TRBD1 matches at 7 bases. V was pared by 5 bases and J by 2 bases, with 10 bases of the junction left unmatched. The CDR3 consists of 16 residues. The CDR3: CASSLTGTVFTDTQYF. The CDR3, as DNA: TGTGCCAGCAGTCTAACCGGGACAGTGTTCACAGATACGCAGTATTTT.

This clonotype appeared a few times. Just one base apart from a much larger clone, this may be a read error. The gene calls are TRBV20-1 and TRBJ2-6; D is possibly TRBD1 (6 bases). Deletions cut 5 bases from V and 0 bases from J, with 14 bases between. The CDR3 totals 16 residues. Germline V lookup: CDR1 DFQATT, CDR2 SNEGSKA (reference sequence). The DNA of the CDR3 is TGCAGTGCTCCGGGACACTCTTCCTCTGGGGCCAACGTCCTGACTTTC. It yields the protein CSAPGHSSSGANVLTF.

The gene calls are TRBV5-4 and TRBJ2-1, with TRBD2 identical over 12 bases. Germline V gene lookup returns CDR1 SGHNT and CDR2 YYREEE (reference sequence). The trim removed 4 bases at V and 8 bases at J, leaving 7 bases unmatched. CDR3 size: 15 residues. The DNA for the CDR3 is TGTGCCAGCAGCCCCTCGACTAGCGGGGGCTATGAGCAGTTCTTC. This sequence encodes CASSPSTSGGYEQFF.

A few counts support this clonotype. The CDR3 loop reads CSAKLSAMGAFF. The CDR3, as DNA: TGCAGTGCAAAGCTATCGGCCATGGGGGCTTTCTTT. The chain is built from TRBV20-1 and TRBJ1-1; no clear D. The CDR3 contains 12 residues. V lost 6 bases and J 11 bases, leaving 19 bases between the germline ends. Germline-derived CDR1 and CDR2 are DFQATT and SNEGSKA (reference sequence).

This chain links TRBV9 with TRBJ2-1; 7 nucleotides agree with TRBD2. Unmatched junction bases numbered 4, after V lost 0 bases and J lost 4 bases. The length of the CDR3 is 15 residues. CDR1 and CDR2 (germline): SGDLS, YYNGEE. In DNA form, the CDR3 reads TGTGCCAGCAGCGTAGCGGCTAGCGGTTACAATGAGCAGTTCTTC. Its translation: CASSVAASGYNEQFF.

V and J are TRBV6-5 and TRBJ2-7; 10 nucleotides line up with TRBD2. The germline V gene has CDR1 MNHEY and CDR2 SVGAGI. J was trimmed by 1 base and V by 4 bases; bases with no gene match: 13. CDR3 size: 18 residues. The DNA for the CDR3 is TGTGCCAGCAGTTTCTCGTCTAGCGGGAGCATTCGGTCCTACGAGCAGTACTTC. Residues: CASSFSSSGSIRSYEQYF.

This clonotype was recorded many times. The CDR3 region is CASSHRGDQPQHF. The CDR3, as DNA: TGCGCCAGCAGCCACAGGGGCGATCAGCCCCAGCATTTT. The chain is built from TRBV5-1 and TRBJ1-5, with 7 bases aligning to TRBD1. Germline CDR1 is SGHRS and CDR2 is YFSETQ. The CDR3 consists of 13 residues. The trim removed 4 bases at V and 5 bases at J, leaving 3 bases unmatched.

The V call is TRBV7-3, the J call TRBJ2-1; 7 bases are a match to TRBD1. In germline, CDR1 is SGHTA, CDR2 FQGTGA. With 0 bases clipped from V and 6 bases from J, the junction kept 2 bases outside the gene matches. This CDR3 contains 14 residues. CDR3 sequence (DNA): TGTGCCAGCAGCTTAACGACAGGGCGCAATGAGCAGTTCTTC. It yields the protein CASSLTTGRNEQFF.

This clonotype has ten or more counts. The chain has TRBV25-1 and TRBJ2-7, with 7 bases matching TRBD2. J gave up 2 bases and V 3 bases, and 4 bases lay outside the gene matches. This CDR3 comprises 14 residues. Germline CDR1 MGHDK, CDR2 SYGVNS. Here the CDR3 DNA reads TGTGCCAGCAGTGATCCGGCGGGAGCCTACGAGCAGTACTTC. Translation gives CASSDPAGAYEQYF.

V is TRBV14 and J is TRBJ2-5, with 8 bases aligning to TRBD2. The CDR3 loop spans 16 amino acids. Germline values: CDR1 SGHDN, CDR2 FVKESK. V was clipped by 4 bases and J by 4 bases; unmatched bases: 11. This CDR3 reads CASSLSLAGSLETQYF. The CDR3 nucleotides read TGTGCCAGCAGCCTCTCCTTAGCGGGATCCCTAGAGACCCAGTACTTC.

This chain links TRBV7-3 with TRBJ1-2; TRBD1 matches 7 bases. CDR3 length: 14 amino acids. V was clipped by 5 bases and J by 0 bases; unmatched bases: 3. Germline V gives CDR1 SGHTA, CDR2 FQGTGA. The CDR3 here is CASSADRTNYGYTF. The DNA for the CDR3 is TGTGCCAGCAGCGCGGACAGGACTAACTATGGCTACACCTTC.

This chain links TRBV10-3 with TRBJ1-3, with D possibly TRBD1 on 5 matching bases. Germline lookup yields CDR1 ENHRY and CDR2 SYGVKD. The CDR3 runs to 15 residues. Trimming removed 7 bases at V and 0 bases at J, with 13 bases between. CDR3 sequence (DNA): TGTGCCATCACCCCGGGACGGAGCTCTGGAAACACCATATATTTT. Protein sequence: CAITPGRSSGNTIYF.

Only a few counts were recorded for this clonotype. CDR3 loop: CATSETGTSYEQFF. The CDR3 region has the DNA TGTGCCACCAGTGAAACCGGGACTAGTTATGAGCAGTTCTTC. V and J are TRBV24-1 and TRBJ2-1; 8 positions match TRBD2. This CDR3 has 14 amino acids. Germline values: CDR1 KGHDR, CDR2 SFDVKD. V lost 4 bases and J lost 8; bases outside the gene matches: 6.

The table lists this clonotype with many counts. The rearrangement joins TRBV25-1 to TRBJ2-7, with TRBD1 identical over 7 bases. The V gene end was trimmed by 7 bases and the J gene end by 7 bases; junction bases not matched to a gene: 7. The length of the CDR3 is 12 residues. Germline V gene sequence: CDR1 MGHDK, CDR2 SYGVNS. The CDR3 DNA reads TGTGCCAGCAACGAACAGGGGAGTGAGCAGTACTTC. Its protein product is CASNEQGSEQYF.

The chain is built from TRBV29-1 and TRBJ2-3, with a possible D match to TRBD1 (5 bases). V lost 4 bases and J lost 0, with 11 bases in between. The CDR3 is 14 amino acids. Germline CDR1 SQVTM, CDR2 ANQGSEA. CDR3 DNA sequence: TGCAGCGTTGGGGGCGGTGGAAGCACAGATACGCAGTATTTT. This translates into CSVGGGGSTDTQYF.

This clonotype was seen a few times. The J gene is TRBJ2-3, the V gene TRBV7-3, with 8 bases aligning to TRBD1. The CDR3 totals 14 residues. CDR1 is SGHTA, CDR2 FQGTGA, per germline. V was clipped by 2 bases and J by 4 bases; unmatched bases: 2. The CDR3, as DNA: TGTGCCAGCAGCTTAGACAGGGGAGCAGATACGCAGTATTTT. This sequence encodes CASSLDRGADTQYF.

The gene calls are TRBV5-1 and TRBJ1-1; TRBD1 matches 12 bases. The V gene's germline CDR1 is SGHRS and CDR2 YFSETQ. The V gene end was trimmed by 4 bases and the J gene end by 11 bases; junction bases not matched to a gene: 15. The CDR3 loop spans 16 amino acids. The DNA of the CDR3 is TGCGCCAGCAGCATTACGGCCGGGACAGGGGGCCTACAGGCTTTCTTT. The encoded protein is CASSITAGTGGLQAFF.

This clonotype was seen a few times. The chain is built from TRBV9 and TRBJ2-4; tentative D call: TRBD1 (6 bases). The germline V and J ends were trimmed by 0 bases and 0 bases, with 10 bases remaining between them. This CDR3 has 16 residues. The germline V gene has CDR1 SGDLS and CDR2 YYNGEE. The CDR3 spells CASSVGTALAKNIQYF. The CDR3 region has the DNA TGTGCCAGCAGCGTAGGGACAGCTCTAGCCAAAAACATTCAGTACTTC.

This chain connects TRBV7-3 to TRBJ2-2; no reliable D call. The germline CDR1 and CDR2 sequences are SGHTA and FQGTGA. Trimming removed 4 bases from V and 6 bases from J, with 21 bases in between. CDR3 size: 17 residues. Written as DNA, the CDR3 is TGTGCCAGCAGCTCCGCAGCGAGACCAGTCCTTTCCGGGGAGCTGTTTTTT. It translates to CASSSAARPVLSGELFF.